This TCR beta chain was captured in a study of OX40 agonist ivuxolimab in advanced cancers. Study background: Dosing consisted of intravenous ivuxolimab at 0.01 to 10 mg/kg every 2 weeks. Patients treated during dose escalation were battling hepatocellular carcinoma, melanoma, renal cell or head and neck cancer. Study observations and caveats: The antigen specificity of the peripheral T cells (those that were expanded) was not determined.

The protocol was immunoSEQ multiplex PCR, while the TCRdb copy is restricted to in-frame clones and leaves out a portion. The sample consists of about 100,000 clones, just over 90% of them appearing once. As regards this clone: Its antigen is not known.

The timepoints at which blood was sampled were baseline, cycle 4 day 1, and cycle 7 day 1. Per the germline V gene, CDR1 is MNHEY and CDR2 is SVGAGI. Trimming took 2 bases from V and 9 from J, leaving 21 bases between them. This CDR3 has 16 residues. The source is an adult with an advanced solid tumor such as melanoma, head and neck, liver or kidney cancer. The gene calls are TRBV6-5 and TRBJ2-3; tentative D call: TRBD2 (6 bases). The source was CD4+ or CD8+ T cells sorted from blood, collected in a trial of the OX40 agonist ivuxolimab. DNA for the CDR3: TGTGCCAGCAGTTACGAAGGAGCGGGTAGTAGCGGAACGCAGTATTTT. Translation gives CASSYEGAGSSGTQYF.